One and the same sample provided the 30 T cell receptor beta chains below, sequenced in a study of blood T cells in healthy people across ages. A second PCR of 7 to 11 cycles used a sample-barcoded 5' primer and a J-beta primer mix. MiXCR, run by TCRdb on the 5' RACE reads, gives a single entry per CDR3 protein. The sample lists about 680,000 distinct CDR3 sequences; around half were seen once. Sequencing was performed on blood. These receptors were collected from an older woman in good health.

This clonotype was seen more than once but under ten times. The gene calls are TRBV2 and TRBJ1-6; D call uncertain. The germline V and J ends were trimmed by 2 bases and 1 base, with 15 bases remaining between them. Germline lookup yields CDR1 SNHLY and CDR2 FYNNEI. The CDR3 spans 18 residues. CDR3 loop: CASSEQVPSVSYNSPLHF. In DNA form, the CDR3 reads TGTGCCAGCAGTGAACAGGTTCCTTCCGTTTCCTATAATTCACCCCTCCACTTT. Using reference TRBV2 and TRBJ1-6 for the parts outside the CDR3, the full variable domain is EPEVTQTPSHQVTQMGQEVILRCVPISNHLYFYWYRQILGQKVEFLVSFYNNEISEKSEIFDDQFSVERPDGSNFTLKIRSTKLEDSAMYFCASSEQVPSVSYNSPLHFGNGTRLTVT.

With regard to this clonotype: One junction end disagrees with the germline gene, perhaps due to a read error. The chain has TRBV12-3 or TRBV12-4 and TRBJ2-1, with 9 bases identical to TRBD2. The CDR3 has 14 residues. The DNA for the CDR3 is TGTGCCAGCAGTCAGGGACTAGCCCTCAATGAGCGGTTCTTC. It yields the protein CASSQGLALNERFF.

CDR3 in amino acids: CAYAVSAAYEQYF. The DNA for the CDR3 is TGTGCCTACGCAGTCTCGGCGGCGTACGAGCAGTACTTC. The chain couples TRBV7-9 to TRBJ2-7; no definite D call. In germline, CDR1 is SEHNR, CDR2 FQNEAQ (reference sequence). Trimming took off 11 bases at V and 4 bases at J, with 18 bases between the two ends. This CDR3 has 13 amino acids.

The CDR3 protein is CASSQREAFTDTQYF. The CDR3 DNA reads TGTGCCAGCAGCCAGCGGGAGGCTTTCACAGATACGCAGTATTTT. The rearrangement links TRBV7-2 to TRBJ2-3, with 9 bases matching TRBD2. Germline V CDR1 and CDR2: SGHTA, FQGNSA. V trimming: 5 bases; J trimming: 2 bases; junction bases outside the gene matches: 5. The CDR3 loop spans 15 amino acids.

The genes are TRBV14 and TRBJ2-3, with unresolved D. CDR1 is SGHDN, CDR2 FVKESK, per germline. Trimming removed 1 base at V and 0 bases at J, with 14 bases between. This CDR3 spans 17 amino acids. The DNA for the CDR3 is TGTGCCAGCAGCCAAGCGTATGGCGGCCCTAGCACAGATACGCAGTATTTT. It yields the protein CASSQAYGGPSTDTQYF.

This chain connects TRBV28 to TRBJ1-5, with D uncertain. This CDR3 is built from 15 residues. Per germline, CDR1 MDHEN and CDR2 SYDVKM. V lost 4 bases, J lost 3 bases, and 13 bases lay in between. CDR3 region: CASSSKRHLNQPQHF. CDR3 sequence (DNA): TGTGCCAGCAGTTCCAAGCGACACCTCAATCAGCCCCAGCATTTT.

The chain is built from TRBV4-3 and TRBJ2-5; 12 bases are shared with TRBD2. The V segment lost 2 bases and the J segment 5 bases; nucleotides outside the gene matches: 9. Looked up from germline, CDR1 is LGHNA and CDR2 is YSLEER. This CDR3 contains 17 residues. In DNA, the CDR3 is TGCGCCAGCAGCCAAACATCTAGCGGGAGGGTCGGGGAGACCCAGTACTTC. As protein: CASSQTSSGRVGETQYF.

This clonotype occurred a few times. V usage is TRBV7-2 and J usage is TRBJ2-1; TRBD2 is a possible D gene (5 bases). Germline lookup yields CDR1 SGHTA and CDR2 FQGNSA. V lost 5 bases and J 2 bases, leaving 13 bases between the germline ends. This CDR3 has 15 amino acids. Here the CDR3 reads CASSPRGGPYNEQFF. In DNA form, the CDR3 reads TGTGCCAGCAGCCCCCGGGGTGGCCCCTACAATGAGCAGTTCTTC.

V is TRBV7-2 and J is TRBJ2-4, with TRBD2 identical over 12 bases. The J call may not be correct, given that the DNA end is closer to TRBJ2-7. The CDR3 runs 16 residues. CDR1 and CDR2 (germline): SGHTA, FQGNSA. CDR3 bases: TGTGCCAGCAGCTCGGGACTAGCGGGCCTTTACTACGAGCAGTACTTC. Protein sequence: CASSSGLAGLYYEQYF.

This sequence joins TRBV6-2 or TRBV6-3 and TRBJ1-1; the match to TRBD1 covers 8 bases. This CDR3 is built from 13 residues. Germline trimming cut 10 bases from V and 5 bases from J; bases unmatched to any gene: 9. Germline values: CDR1 MNHEY, CDR2 SVGEGT. CDR3 region: CATNPGGLTEAFF. The DNA for the CDR3 is TGTGCCACCAATCCAGGGGGCCTAACTGAAGCTTTCTTT.

The genes are TRBV4-2 and TRBJ2-7; 8 bases match TRBD2. Germline trimming cut 0 bases from V and 3 bases from J; bases unmatched to any gene: 13. The germline V gene encodes CDR1 LGHNA and CDR2 YNFKEQ. The CDR3 totals 18 residues. The CDR3 is CASSQDFFLTSVNYEQYF. The CDR3 DNA reads TGTGCCAGCAGCCAAGACTTCTTTTTGACTAGCGTGAACTACGAGCAGTACTTC.

As regards this clonotype: The junction shows a germline mismatch at one end, possibly a read error. This chain joins TRBV11-2 and TRBJ2-2, with 7 bases lining up with TRBD1. Germline V gene sequence: CDR1 SGHAT, CDR2 FQNNGV. This CDR3 has 16 amino acids. For the CDR3, the DNA is TGTGCCGGCAGTTTACAGGGGTTCGGGGACACCGGGGAGCTGTTTTTT. This codes for CAGSLQGFGDTGELFF.

CDR3 DNA: TGTGCCAGCAGTTTATCTAGCGGGAGGGTAGAGCAGTACTTC. Protein sequence: CASSLSSGRVEQYF. V usage is TRBV28 and J usage is TRBJ2-7, with TRBD2 identical over 12 bases. Germline-derived CDR1 and CDR2 are MDHEN and SYDVKM. CDR3 length: 14 amino acids. Germline trimming cut 1 base from V and 7 bases from J; bases unmatched to any gene: 2.

This clonotype was picked up a small number of times. The chain combines TRBV29-1 with TRBJ2-1; 11 bases line up with TRBD2. V shed 4 bases and J 3 bases; nucleotides not matched to a gene: 2. The length of the CDR3 is 14 residues. Per germline, CDR1 SQVTM and CDR2 ANQGSEA. The CDR3 coding sequence is TGCAGCGTTGTGACTAGCGGGAACTACAATGAGCAGTTCTTC. It yields the protein CSVVTSGNYNEQFF.

The rearrangement joins TRBV28 to TRBJ1-5; D call uncertain. The CDR3 totals 14 residues. Between the trimmed V and J ends, which lost 2 bases and 3 bases, there was a span of 8 bases. Germline lookup yields CDR1 MDHEN and CDR2 SYDVKM. The CDR3 sequence is CASSLMDYNQPQHF. DNA of the CDR3: TGTGCCAGCAGTTTAATGGATTACAATCAGCCCCAGCATTTT.

J is TRBJ2-3 and V is TRBV12-3 or TRBV12-4, with D unresolved. Trimming pared 6 bases from V and 3 bases from J, leaving 19 bases between. The CDR3 has 16 amino acids. The CDR3 bases are TGTGCCAGCAGCGCGCCACGGGTCATAGGGACAGATACGCAGTATTTT. Translated: CASSAPRVIGTDTQYF.

This chain uses TRBV29-1 with TRBJ1-1; TRBD1 matches at 9 bases. Germline V lookup: CDR1 SQVTM, CDR2 ANQGSEA. The CDR3 sequence is 12 residues long. V was pared by 6 bases and J by 5 bases, with 4 bases of the junction left unmatched. The CDR3 DNA is TGCAGCGTCACAGGGGGCCGGACTGAAGCTTTCTTT. Its translation: CSVTGGRTEAFF.

This clonotype was found once. The DNA of the CDR3 is TGTGCCACCAGCAGAGATCGGCGACAGCCGCCCCTGGACTATGGCTACACCTTC. This translates into CATSRDRRQPPLDYGYTF. J is TRBJ1-2 and V is TRBV15, with D maybe TRBD1 (5 bases). CDR1 and CDR2 (germline): LNHNV, YYDKDF (reference sequence). The V end lost 0 bases, the J end lost 3 bases, and 20 bases lay between the germline ends. CDR3 size: 18 residues.

This chain links TRBV20-1 with TRBJ2-1; 7 nucleotides match TRBD1. J was trimmed by 0 bases and V by 0 bases; bases with no gene match: 20. The CDR3 length is 21 residues. Germline V gene sequence: CDR1 DFQATT, CDR2 SNEGSKA (reference sequence). This CDR3 reads CSARDAVWGQTITSSYNEQFF. CDR3 nucleotides: TGCAGTGCTAGAGATGCCGTTTGGGGACAGACTATTACAAGCTCCTACAATGAGCAGTTCTTC.

The rearrangement links TRBV20-1 to TRBJ1-2; D gene ambiguous. The germline V gene has CDR1 DFQATT and CDR2 SNEGSKA (reference sequence). The V end was cut by 0 bases, the J end by 4 bases, with 9 bases between. This CDR3 is 13 amino acids long. CDR3: CSARDPVVYGYTF. The CDR3 bases are TGCAGTGCTAGAGATCCGGTGGTCTATGGCTACACCTTC.

The chain couples TRBV21-1 to TRBJ2-3; the table assigns TRBD2, which was not confirmed against the DNA. TRBV21-1 represents a pseudogene. There are 15 residues in the CDR3. The CDR3: CASRFEGLPTDTQYF. The CDR3 DNA is TGTGCCAGCAGGTTCGAGGGACTACCCACAGATACGCAGTATTTT.

This clonotype is a singleton in its sample. This chain connects TRBV7-9 to TRBJ2-2; possible D gene TRBD2, 6 bases. With 2 bases removed from V and 0 bases from J, the gap between germline ends came to 7 bases. CDR1 and CDR2 from the germline V gene are SEHNR and FQNEAQ (reference sequence). This CDR3 region has 15 residues. CDR3: CASSLLATNTGELFF. Written as DNA, the CDR3 is TGTGCCAGCAGCTTACTAGCGACGAACACCGGGGAGCTGTTTTTT. The whole variable domain, remainder taken from reference TRBV7-9 and TRBJ2-2, is DTGVSQNPRHKITKRGQNVTFRCDPISEHNRLYWYRQTLGQGPEFLTYFQNEAQLEKSRLLSDRFSAERPKGSFSTLEIQRTEQGDSAMYLCASSLLATNTGELFFGEGSRLTVL.

The J gene is TRBJ1-5, the V gene TRBV7-9; no firm D call. The CDR3 has 16 amino acids. V lost 1 base to trimming and J lost 3 bases, with 13 bases between them. The germline V gene has CDR1 SEHNR and CDR2 FQNEAQ (reference sequence). CDR3 residues: CASSLVTDGLNQPQHF. The CDR3 bases are TGTGCCAGCAGCTTAGTAACGGACGGTCTCAATCAGCCCCAGCATTTT.

The V call is TRBV12-3 or TRBV12-4, the J call TRBJ1-1; D possibly corresponds to TRBD1 (6 bases). This CDR3 comprises 14 residues. Trimming stripped 1 base from V and 4 bases from J, with 10 bases between. As DNA, the CDR3 is TGTGCCAGCAGTTTAGGGGCCAGGGGCACTGAAGCTTTCTTT. Protein: CASSLGARGTEAFF.

The V and J genes are TRBV28 and TRBJ1-2; TRBD1 is a possible D gene (5 bases). Deletions cut 6 bases from V and 8 bases from J, with 25 bases between. The CDR3 is made up of 16 amino acids. Germline CDR1 is MDHEN and CDR2 is SYDVKM. The CDR3 sequence: CASSRLGGVTVMGYTF. The CDR3 bases are TGTGCCAGCAGCCGCCTTGGGGGGGTAACCGTGATGGGCTACACCTTC.

The V gene is TRBV5-4, the J gene TRBJ2-7; 7 bases line up with TRBD2. Germline V gene data show CDR1 as SGHNT and CDR2 as YYREEE (reference sequence). This CDR3 is 17 amino acids long. V lost 0 bases, J lost 2 bases, and 11 bases stayed unmatched. The CDR3 sequence: CASSLAFSGGGAYEQYF. The CDR3 DNA reads as TGTGCCAGCAGCTTGGCCTTTTCCGGGGGAGGGGCCTACGAGCAGTACTTC.

This clonotype was found a few times. This sequence joins TRBV20-1 and TRBJ1-6; 8 bases agree with TRBD1. This CDR3 contains 17 residues. Germline trimming cut 0 bases from V and 9 bases from J; bases unmatched to any gene: 13. CDR1 and CDR2 (germline): DFQATT, SNEGSKA (reference sequence). CDR3 region: CSARDSQGASYFSPLHF. CDR3 nucleotide sequence: TGCAGTGCTAGAGATTCCCAGGGGGCCTCTTATTTTTCACCCCTCCACTTT.

This chain connects TRBV20-1 to TRBJ2-7; TRBD2 agrees at 9 bases. Trimming took 6 bases from V and 0 from J; bases not matched to a gene: 6. The germline CDR1 and CDR2 sequences are DFQATT and SNEGSKA (reference sequence). CDR3 size: 14 residues. The CDR3 DNA reads TGCAGTGCCCAACATAGCGGGAGCTCCTACGAGCAGTACTTC. It specifies CSAQHSGSSYEQYF.

The chain joins TRBV27 to TRBJ2-1; tentatively, D is TRBD1 or TRBD2 (6 bases each). Per the germline V gene, CDR1 is MNHEY and CDR2 is SMNVEV (reference sequence). V dropped 11 bases and J dropped 0 bases, with 14 bases sitting between them. This CDR3 is built from 14 residues. CDR3 residues: CAARGGSSYNEQFF. Here the CDR3 DNA reads TGTGCCGCAAGAGGGGGGAGCTCCTACAATGAGCAGTTCTTC.

The V gene is TRBV11-2, the J gene TRBJ1-2, with 8 bases fitting TRBD1. Germline-derived CDR1 and CDR2 are SGHAT and FQNNGV. The CDR3 totals 13 residues. The ends lost 5 bases at V and 5 bases at J; junction bases unmatched: 4. The CDR3 DNA follows: TGTGCCAGCAGCCTGGGACAGGAATATGGCTACACCTTC. This sequence encodes CASSLGQEYGYTF.